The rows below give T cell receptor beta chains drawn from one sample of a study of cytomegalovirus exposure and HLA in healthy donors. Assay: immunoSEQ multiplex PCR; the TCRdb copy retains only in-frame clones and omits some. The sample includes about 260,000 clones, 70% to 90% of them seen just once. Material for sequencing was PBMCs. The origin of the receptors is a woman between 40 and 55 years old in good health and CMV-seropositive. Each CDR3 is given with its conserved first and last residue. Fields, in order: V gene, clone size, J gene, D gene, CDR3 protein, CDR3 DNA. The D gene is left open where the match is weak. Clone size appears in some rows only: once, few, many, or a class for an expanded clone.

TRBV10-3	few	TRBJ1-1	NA	CAISAEAGAGDTEAFF	TGTGCCATCAGTGCTGAAGCAGGGGCTGGGGACACTGAAGCTTTCTTT
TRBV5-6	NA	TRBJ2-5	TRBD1	CASSPTGQGAGETQYF	TGTGCCAGCAGCCCTACGGGACAGGGGGCGGGAGAGACCCAGTACTTC
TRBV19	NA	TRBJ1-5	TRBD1	CASSRQGIHFSNQPQHF	TGTGCCAGTAGTAGACAGGGAATACACTTTAGCAATCAGCCCCAGCATTTT
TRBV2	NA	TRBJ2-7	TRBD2	CASSENQLAGGEQYF	TGTGCCAGCAGTGAGAACCAACTAGCGGGAGGCGAGCAGTACTTC
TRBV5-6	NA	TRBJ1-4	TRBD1	CASSLGQGNEKLFF	TGTGCCAGCAGCCTAGGACAGGGGAATGAAAAACTGTTTTTT
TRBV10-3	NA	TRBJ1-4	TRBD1	CAISDSDREVEKLFF	TGTGCCATCAGTGATTCTGACAGGGAGGTTGAAAAACTGTTTTTT
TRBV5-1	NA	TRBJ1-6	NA	CASSPQGYNSPLHF	TGCGCCAGCAGTCCCCAGGGGTATAATTCACCCCTCCACTTT
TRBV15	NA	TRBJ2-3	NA	CATSRDQSLSTDTQYF	TGTGCCACCAGCAGAGATCAAAGCCTGAGCACAGATACGCAGTATTTT
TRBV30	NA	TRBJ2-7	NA	CAWRILQGQFYEQYF	TGTGCCTGGAGAATTCTACAGGGTCAGTTCTACGAGCAGTACTTC
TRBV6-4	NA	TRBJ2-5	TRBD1	CASSRGPQETQYF	TGTGCCAGCAGTAGGGGGCCCCAAGAGACCCAGTACTTC
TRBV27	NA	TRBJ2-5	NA	CASSLNPRGTQYF	TGTGCCAGCAGTTTAAACCCCAGGGGGACCCAGTACTTC
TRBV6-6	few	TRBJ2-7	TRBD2	CASILTSGPVNEQYF	TGTGCCAGCATCTTGACTAGCGGCCCGGTAAACGAGCAGTACTTC
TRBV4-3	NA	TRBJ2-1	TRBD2	CASSQFSGRGHNEQFF	TGCGCCAGCAGCCAGTTTAGCGGGAGAGGGCACAATGAGCAGTTCTTC
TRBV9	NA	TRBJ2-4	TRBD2	CASSDLSGSRNIQYF	TGTGCCAGCAGCGATCTTAGCGGGAGTCGGAACATTCAGTACTTC
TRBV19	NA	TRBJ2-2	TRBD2	CASSRLAGNPGELFF	TGTGCCAGTAGTCGCCTAGCGGGGAATCCCGGGGAGCTGTTTTTT
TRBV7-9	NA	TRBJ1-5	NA	CASSLQGGNQPQHF	TGTGCCAGCAGCTTACAGGGAGGGAACCAGCCCCAGCATTTT
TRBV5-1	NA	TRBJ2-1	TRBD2	CASTTSSGIYNEQFF	TGCGCCAGCACCACTTCCAGCGGGATCTACAATGAGCAGTTCTTC
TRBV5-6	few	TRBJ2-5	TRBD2	CASSLAGVGGETQYF	TGTGCCAGCAGCTTGGCCGGGGTGGGAGGGGAGACCCAGTACTTC
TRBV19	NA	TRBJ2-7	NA	CASSMGGAYEQYF	TGTGCCAGTAGTATGGGGGGGGCGTACGAGCAGTACTTC
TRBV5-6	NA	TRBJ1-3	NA	CASSLGGGNTIYF	TGTGCCAGCAGCTTGGGAGGTGGAAACACCATATATTTT
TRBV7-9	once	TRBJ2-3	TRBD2	CASSLERLREGTDTQYF	TGTGCCAGCAGCTTAGAGAGGCTCCGGGAGGGCACAGATACGCAGTATTTT
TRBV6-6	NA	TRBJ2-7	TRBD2	CASSGGLAEAYEQYF	TGTGCCAGCAGTGGAGGACTAGCGGAAGCCTACGAGCAGTACTTC
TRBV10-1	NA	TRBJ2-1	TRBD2	CASSREGRGNEQFF	TGCGCCAGCAGTAGGGAGGGCCGTGGGAATGAGCAGTTCTTC
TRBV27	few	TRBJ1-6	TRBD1	CARLGQNNSPLHF	TGTGCCAGACTGGGACAGAATAATTCACCCCTCCACTTT
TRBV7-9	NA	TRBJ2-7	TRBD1	CASSGSGGWGEQYF	TGTGCCAGCAGCGGATCAGGGGGCTGGGGCGAGCAGTACTTC
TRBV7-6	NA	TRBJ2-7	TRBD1	CASSLLGGVDYEQYF	TGTGCCAGCAGCTTACTAGGGGGCGTAGACTACGAGCAGTACTTC
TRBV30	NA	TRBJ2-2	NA	CAWGKGTGELFF	TGTGCCTGGGGAAAGGGGACCGGGGAGCTGTTTTTT
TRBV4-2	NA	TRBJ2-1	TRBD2	CASSQVLAGGPQTYNEQFF	TGTGCCAGCAGCCAAGTGCTAGCGGGAGGGCCCCAAACCTACAATGAGCAGTTCTTC
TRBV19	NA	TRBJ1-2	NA	CASSPDSYGYTF	TGTGCCAGTTCCCCGGACAGCTATGGCTACACCTTC
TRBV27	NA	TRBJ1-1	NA	CASSLYQAMNTEAFF	TGTGCCAGCAGTTTATATCAGGCGATGAACACTGAAGCTTTCTTT
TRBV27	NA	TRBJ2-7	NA	CASSRDFYYEQYF	TGTGCCAGCAGTCGGGACTTCTACTACGAGCAGTACTTC
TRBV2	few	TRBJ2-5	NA	CASSLQETQYF	TGTGCCAGCAGTCTCCAAGAGACCCAGTACTTC
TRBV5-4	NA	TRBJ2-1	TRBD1	CASSISGTGGFNEQFF	TGTGCCAGCAGCATTTCCGGGACAGGGGGTTTTAATGAGCAGTTCTTC
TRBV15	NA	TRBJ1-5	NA	CATSRGSPFWEGNQPQHF	TGCGCCACCAGCAGAGGTAGCCCATTCTGGGAGGGCAATCAGCCCCAGCATTTT
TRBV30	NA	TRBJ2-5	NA	CAWREQGRETQYF	TGTGCCTGGAGGGAACAGGGAAGAGAGACCCAGTACTTC
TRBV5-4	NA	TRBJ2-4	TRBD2	CASSLGAGDSVKNIQYF	TGTGCCAGCAGCTTGGGAGCGGGAGATTCAGTCAAAAACATTCAGTACTTC
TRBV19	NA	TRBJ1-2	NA	CASRQTYGYTF	TGTGCCAGTCGGCAGACATATGGCTACACCTTC
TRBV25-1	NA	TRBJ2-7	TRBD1	CASRQGREQYF	TGTGCCAGCAGACAGGGGCGCGAGCAGTACTTC
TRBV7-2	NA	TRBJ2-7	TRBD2	CASSLAAGGLYEQYF	TGTGCCAGCAGCTTAGCAGCGGGAGGCTTGTACGAGCAGTACTTC
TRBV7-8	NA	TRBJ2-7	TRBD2	CASSPGSSSGRFYEQYF	TGTGCCAGCAGCCCAGGTTCCTCTAGCGGGAGGTTCTACGAGCAGTACTTC
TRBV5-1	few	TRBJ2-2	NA	CASSIGTSTGELFF	TGCGCCAGCAGCATAGGGACAAGCACCGGGGAGCTGTTTTTT